This T cell receptor (beta chain) was sequenced for a study of early T cells in non-severe SARS-CoV-2 infection. TCRdb re-analysed the 5' RACE reads in MiXCR, keeping a single row per CDR3 protein. Among under 60,000 distinct CDR3 sequences listed, around 8% were seen once. CDR1 is DFQATT and CDR2 is SNEGSKA in the germline V gene (reference sequence). The V gene lost 6 bases and the J gene lost 4 bases, with 12 bases spanning the gap. The CDR3 length is 13 residues. Sequenced material: whole blood. This TCR was recovered from an adult who was a healthcare worker with PCR-confirmed SARS-CoV-2 infection or an uninfected control (not recorded which). The chain recombines TRBV20-1 with TRBJ2-2; the D gene is possibly TRBD2 (6 bases). This chain's CDR3 is CSARDSLTGELFF. The CDR3 nucleotides read TGCAGTGCCCGGGACTCCCTCACCGGGGAGCTGTTTTTT.